The entry that follows covers one T cell receptor (beta chain) sequence. These data are taken from a study of blood T cell repertoires in COVID-19. The wider study: Samples came from the United States, Italy and Spain, spanning acute and convalescent COVID-19. The analysed material was cDNA or gDNA that came from T cells, B-cell-depleted T cells, or PBMCs.

TCRdb's table, derived via immunoSEQ multiplex PCR, lists solely in-frame clones and lacks some. The data contain roughly 40,000 clones, around 80% of them singletons. The specimen was peripheral blood. This receptor was obtained from a human donor in a cohort sampled during active COVID-19.

As DNA, the CDR3 is TGTGCCAGCAGTTTCGAGGACTTCCTTTCGAGAACCGGGGAGCTGTTTTTT. It specifies CASSFEDFLSRTGELFF. The chain has TRBV28 and TRBJ2-2, with a weak D call TRBD2 (5 bases). Trimming left V 3 bases short and J 5 bases short, with 19 bases between. Looked up from germline, CDR1 is MDHEN and CDR2 is SYDVKM. The CDR3 sequence is 17 residues long.